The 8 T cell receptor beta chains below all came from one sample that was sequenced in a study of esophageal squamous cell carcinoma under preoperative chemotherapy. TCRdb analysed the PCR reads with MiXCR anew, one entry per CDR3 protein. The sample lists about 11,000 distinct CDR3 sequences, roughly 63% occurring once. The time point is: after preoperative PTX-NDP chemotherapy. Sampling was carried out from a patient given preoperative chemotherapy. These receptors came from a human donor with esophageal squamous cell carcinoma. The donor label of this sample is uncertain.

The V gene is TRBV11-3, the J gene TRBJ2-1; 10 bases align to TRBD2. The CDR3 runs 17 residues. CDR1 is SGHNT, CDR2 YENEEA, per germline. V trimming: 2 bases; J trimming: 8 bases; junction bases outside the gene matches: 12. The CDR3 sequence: CASSLYPSGGSPHEQFF. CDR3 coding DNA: TGTGCCAGCAGCTTATATCCTAGCGGGGGATCCCCCCATGAGCAGTTCTTC.

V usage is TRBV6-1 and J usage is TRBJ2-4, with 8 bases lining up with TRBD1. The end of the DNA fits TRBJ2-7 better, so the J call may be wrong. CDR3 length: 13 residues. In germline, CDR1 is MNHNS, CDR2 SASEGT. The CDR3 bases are TGTGCCAGCAGTCAGGGGGCGCGTAACGAGCAGTACTTC. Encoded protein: CASSQGARNEQYF.

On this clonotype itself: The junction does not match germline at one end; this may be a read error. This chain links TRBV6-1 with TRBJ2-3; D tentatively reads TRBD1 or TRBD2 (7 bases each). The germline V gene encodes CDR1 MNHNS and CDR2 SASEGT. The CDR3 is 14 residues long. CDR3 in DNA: TGTGGCAGCAGGGGGAGGGCCGCCAACGACATTCAGTATTTC. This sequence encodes CGSRGRAANDIQYF.

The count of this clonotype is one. CDR3 loop: CASGEFGGRYQETQYF. For the CDR3, the DNA is TGTGCCAGCGGGGAGTTTGGGGGACGCTACCAAGAGACGCAGTATTTT. This chain links TRBV6-1 with TRBJ2-3; possibly TRBD1 or TRBD2 for D (5 bases each). CDR1 is MNHNS, CDR2 SASEGT, per germline. V lost 8 bases to trimming and J lost 9 bases, with 27 bases between them. The CDR3 has 16 amino acids.

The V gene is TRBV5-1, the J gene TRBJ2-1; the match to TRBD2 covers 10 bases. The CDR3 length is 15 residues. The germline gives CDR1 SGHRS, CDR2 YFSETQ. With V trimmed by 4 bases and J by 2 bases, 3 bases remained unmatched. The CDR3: CASSITSGTYNEQFF. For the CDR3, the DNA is TGCGCCAGCAGCATTACTAGCGGGACCTACAATGAGCAGTTCTTC.

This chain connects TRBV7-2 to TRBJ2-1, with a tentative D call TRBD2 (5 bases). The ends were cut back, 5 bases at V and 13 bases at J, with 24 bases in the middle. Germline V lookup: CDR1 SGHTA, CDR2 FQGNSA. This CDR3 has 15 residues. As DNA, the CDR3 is TGTGCCAGCAGCGGCGAGCTGGGTGTGGGAGAGACCCAGTTCTTC. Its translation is CASSGELGVGETQFF.

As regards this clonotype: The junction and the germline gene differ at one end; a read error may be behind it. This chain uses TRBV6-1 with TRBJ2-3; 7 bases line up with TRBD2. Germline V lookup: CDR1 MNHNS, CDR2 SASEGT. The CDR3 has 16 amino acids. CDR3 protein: CASRGGGAGDPETQYF. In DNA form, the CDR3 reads TGTGCCAGCAGGGGGGGTGGGGCGGGAGACCCAGAGACGCAGTATTTC.

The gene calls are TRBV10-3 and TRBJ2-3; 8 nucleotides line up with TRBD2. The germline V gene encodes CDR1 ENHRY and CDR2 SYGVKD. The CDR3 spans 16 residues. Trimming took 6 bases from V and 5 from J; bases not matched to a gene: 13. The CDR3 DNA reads TGTGCCATCAGGGAGGGACGAGCGGGAGCCCAAGATACGCAGTATTTT. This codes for CAIREGRAGAQDTQYF.